Presented here are 18 T cell receptor beta chains from one specimen sequenced in a study of T cells in Graves' hyperthyroidism and ophthalmopathy. There were TCR beta CDR3 regions amplified from RNA transcripts. The primer set for the first-round RT-PCR of the TCR CDR3 was HTBI. TCRdb reprocessed the multiplex PCR reads with MiXCR, giving one entry per CDR3 protein. The data show about 640,000 distinct CDR3 sequences, about 14% seen once. Sequencing was carried out using blood. These receptors were collected from a woman aged 50 to 60 with Graves' ophthalmopathy.

This clonotype turned up a few times. The chain uses TRBV9 and TRBJ2-2; D possibly corresponds to TRBD1 (6 bases). Germline CDR1 SGDLS, CDR2 YYNGEE. CDR3 length: 15 residues. Trimming removed 1 base at V and 5 bases at J, with 12 bases between. The DNA for the CDR3 is TGTGCCAGCAGCGTATGGGGGCGCGGGACCGGGGAGCTGTTTTTT. This sequence encodes CASSVWGRGTGELFF.

The J gene is TRBJ2-3, the V gene TRBV9; 8 positions agree with TRBD2. The CDR3 has 20 amino acids. Germline V gene data show CDR1 as SGDLS and CDR2 as YYNGEE. V trimming: 0 bases; J trimming: 0 bases; junction bases outside the gene matches: 15. The CDR3 DNA reads as TGTGCCAGCAGCGTAGGGGGGACTAGGGGGGAATTTCCTAGCACAGATACGCAGTATTTT. This gives the protein CASSVGGTRGEFPSTDTQYF.

The V gene is TRBV15, the J gene TRBJ2-5; weak D call: TRBD2 (6 bases). This CDR3 is built from 16 residues. CDR1 is LNHNV, CDR2 YYDKDF, per germline (reference sequence). V was trimmed by 0 bases and J by 1 base, leaving 12 bases between them. The CDR3 coding sequence is TGTGCCACCAGCAGAGATCAGGAGGGATCCCAAGAGACCCAGTACTTC. Translated: CATSRDQEGSQETQYF.

This clonotype was recorded many times. The J gene is TRBJ2-7, the V gene TRBV24-1; D gene ambiguous. The germline CDR1 and CDR2 sequences are KGHDR and SFDVKD. The CDR3 spans 13 residues. Trimming removed 3 bases from V and 1 base from J, with 6 bases in between. CDR3 sequence (DNA): TGTGCCACCAGTGATGGCAGTTCCTACGAGCAGTACTTC. This sequence encodes CATSDGSSYEQYF.

This chain uses TRBV7-8 with TRBJ2-3, with 9 bases matching TRBD2. Germline CDR1 is SGHVS and CDR2 is FQNEAQ. The CDR3 extends over 16 amino acids. Losses at the gene ends were 3 bases for V and 8 bases for J; bases not matched to a gene: 12. CDR3 loop: CASSFLTSGTQGTQYF. The CDR3 DNA is TGTGCCAGCAGCTTTTTGACTAGCGGCACACAGGGTACGCAGTATTTT.

This clonotype appeared a single time. The chain couples TRBV3-1 to TRBJ2-5; weak D call: TRBD2 (6 bases). The germline V gene encodes CDR1 LGHDT and CDR2 YNNKEL (reference sequence). V was clipped by 3 bases and J by 5 bases, with 10 bases between them. This CDR3 is 13 amino acids long. CDR3 sequence: CASSHVGGETQYF. The DNA of the CDR3 is TGTGCCAGCAGCCATGTCGGGGGTGAGACCCAGTACTTC.

This clonotype came up a few times. This rearrangement joins TRBV5-5 to TRBJ2-3, with D perhaps TRBD2 (5 bases). CDR1 and CDR2 from the germline V gene are SGHKS and YYEKEE (reference sequence). The CDR3 extends over 18 amino acids. Trimming removed 1 base from V and 3 bases from J, with 21 bases in between. The CDR3 spells CASSLRSTGESITDTQYF. CDR3 bases: TGTGCCAGCAGCTTGCGTTCGACTGGGGAGTCGATTACAGATACGCAGTATTTT. Drawing the rest from reference TRBV5-5 and TRBJ2-3, the complete variable domain is DAGVTQSPTHLIKTRGQQVTLRCSPISGHKSVSWYQQVLGQGPQFIFQYYEKEERGRGNFPDRFSARQFPNYSSELNVNALLLGDSALYLCASSLRSTGESITDTQYFGPGTRLTVL.

This clonotype was counted once. A much larger clone differs by one base, so this may be a read error. The rearrangement links TRBV29-1 to TRBJ2-7; the match to TRBD2 covers 14 bases. V lost 1 base and J lost 5; bases outside the gene matches: 16. This CDR3 is built from 19 residues. The germline CDR1 and CDR2 sequences are SQVTM and ANQGSEA. In DNA form, the CDR3 reads TGCAGCGTTGAAGCAGAGCAACCGGGACTAGCGGGAGTTCCAGACGAGCAGTACTTC. Translating it yields CSVEAEQPGLAGVPDEQYF.

The sample holds a few counts of this clonotype. The chain joins TRBV3-1 to TRBJ1-4; 11 nucleotides agree with TRBD1. Germline trimming cut 3 bases from V and 7 bases from J; bases unmatched to any gene: 4. CDR1 LGHDT and CDR2 YNNKEL come from the germline V gene (reference sequence). The CDR3 sequence is 15 residues long. The chain's CDR3 is CASSQYGTGGEKLFF. In DNA form, the CDR3 reads TGTGCCAGCAGCCAGTACGGGACAGGGGGTGAAAAACTGTTTTTT. The full variable domain, completed using reference TRBV3-1 and TRBJ1-4, is DTAVSQTPKYLVTQMGNDKSIKCEQNLGHDTMYWYKQDSKKFLKIMFSYNNKELIINETVPNRFSPKSPDKAHLNLHINSLELGDSAVYFCASSQYGTGGEKLFFGSGTQLSVL.

In its sample, this clonotype was seen many times. V gene TRBV12-3 or TRBV12-4 combines with J gene TRBJ1-2; possibly TRBD1 for D (5 bases). V was trimmed by 6 bases and J by 6 bases, leaving 8 bases between them. This CDR3 is built from 11 residues. The CDR3 loop is CASRSGNGYTF. The CDR3 nucleotides are TGTGCCAGCAGATCAGGGAATGGCTACACCTTC.

This clonotype was seen at least ten times. This chain links TRBV27 with TRBJ2-3; TRBD2 agrees at 9 bases. Trimming took 5 bases from V and 6 from J; bases not matched to a gene: 12. Germline V gene sequence: CDR1 MNHEY, CDR2 SMNVEV (reference sequence). The length of the CDR3 is 16 residues. In nucleotides, the CDR3 is TGTGCCAGCAGTGGACCCGGGACTAGCTTGTTTGATACGCAGTATTTT. Translated, it gives CASSGPGTSLFDTQYF.

The chain employs TRBV20-1 and TRBJ1-2; D remains ambiguous. V was trimmed by 6 bases and J by 3 bases, leaving 11 bases between them. Germline-derived CDR1 and CDR2 are DFQATT and SNEGSKA (reference sequence). The CDR3 has 12 amino acids. The DNA for the CDR3 is TGCAGTGCGATCGACGGCGACTATGGCTACACCTTC. It is translated as CSAIDGDYGYTF.

Only a few counts were recorded for this clonotype. V and J are TRBV11-3 and TRBJ1-3; D is perhaps TRBD1 (5 bases). CDR1 SGHNT and CDR2 YENEEA come from the germline V gene. The CDR3 contains 16 residues. Trimming removed 8 bases from V and 0 bases from J, with 17 bases in between. The chain's CDR3 is CASSEGPDNSGNTIYF. DNA of the CDR3: TGTGCCAGCTCCGAAGGGCCGGACAACTCTGGAAACACCATATATTTT.

The V gene is TRBV24-1, the J gene TRBJ1-5; the D gene is possibly TRBD1 (5 bases). The germline V and J ends were trimmed by 5 bases and 0 bases, with 10 bases remaining between them. Germline-derived CDR1 and CDR2 are KGHDR and SFDVKD. The CDR3 has 15 amino acids. Here the CDR3 reads CATSGPGPSNQPQHF. Written as DNA, the CDR3 is TGTGCCACCAGTGGTCCGGGACCTAGCAATCAGCCCCAGCATTTT.

The J gene is TRBJ2-7, the V gene TRBV19; D remains ambiguous. The CDR3 covers 14 residues. Germline assignment: CDR1 LNHDA and CDR2 SQIVND (reference sequence). Trimming removed 5 bases from V and 5 bases from J, with 16 bases in between. The CDR3 region is CASSFSLVTDEQYF. The CDR3 nucleotides are TGTGCCAGTAGTTTTAGTCTAGTCACCGACGAGCAGTACTTC.

The rearrangement links TRBV9 to TRBJ2-7, with 10 bases fitting TRBD2. CDR3 length: 17 amino acids. CDR1 SGDLS and CDR2 YYNGEE come from the germline V gene. V shed 1 base, J shed 3 bases, and the junction held 10 bases outside the gene matches. The DNA for the CDR3 is TGTGCCAGCAGCGTAAGTTTTTCGGCTAGCGGGAGCTACGAGCAGTACTTC. Residues: CASSVSFSASGSYEQYF.

The table lists this clonotype with a count of one. The chain is built from TRBV7-9 and TRBJ2-3; 12 bases match TRBD2. This CDR3 is 17 amino acids long. Losses at the gene ends were 1 base for V and 4 bases for J; bases not matched to a gene: 6. Per germline, CDR1 SEHNR and CDR2 FQNEAQ (reference sequence). The CDR3 DNA is TGTGCCAGCAGCTTAGTTCGACTAGCGGGAGATTCAGATACGCAGTATTTT. Amino acid sequence: CASSLVRLAGDSDTQYF.

The chain recombines TRBV6-2 or TRBV6-3 with TRBJ2-3, with TRBD2 matching over 11 bases. The CDR3 has 16 amino acids. The germline CDR1 and CDR2 sequences are MNHEY and SVGEGT. J gave up 6 bases and V 5 bases, and 10 bases lay outside the gene matches. The CDR3 loop is CASSGLLAGVGDTQYF. In nucleotides, the CDR3 is TGTGCCAGCAGTGGATTACTAGCGGGAGTAGGGGATACGCAGTATTTT.